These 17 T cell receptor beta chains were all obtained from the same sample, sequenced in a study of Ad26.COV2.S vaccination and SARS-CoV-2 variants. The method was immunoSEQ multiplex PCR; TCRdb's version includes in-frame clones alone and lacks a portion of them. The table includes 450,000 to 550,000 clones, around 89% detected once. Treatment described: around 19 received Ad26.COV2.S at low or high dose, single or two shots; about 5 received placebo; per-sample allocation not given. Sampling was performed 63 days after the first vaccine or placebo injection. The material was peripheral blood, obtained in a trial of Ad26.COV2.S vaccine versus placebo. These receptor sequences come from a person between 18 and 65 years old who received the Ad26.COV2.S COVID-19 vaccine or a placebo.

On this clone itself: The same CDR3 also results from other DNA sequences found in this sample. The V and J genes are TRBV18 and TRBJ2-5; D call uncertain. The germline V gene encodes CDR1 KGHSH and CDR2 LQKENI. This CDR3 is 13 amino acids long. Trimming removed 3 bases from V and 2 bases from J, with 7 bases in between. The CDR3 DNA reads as TGTGCCAGCTCACCTAACCTACAAGAGACCCAGTACTTC. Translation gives CASSPNLQETQYF.

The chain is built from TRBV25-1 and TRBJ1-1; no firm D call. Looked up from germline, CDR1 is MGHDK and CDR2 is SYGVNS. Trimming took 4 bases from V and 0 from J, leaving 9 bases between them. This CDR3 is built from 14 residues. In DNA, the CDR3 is TGTGCCAGCAGTGTTTCGGGCCTGAACACTGAAGCTTTCTTT. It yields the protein CASSVSGLNTEAFF.

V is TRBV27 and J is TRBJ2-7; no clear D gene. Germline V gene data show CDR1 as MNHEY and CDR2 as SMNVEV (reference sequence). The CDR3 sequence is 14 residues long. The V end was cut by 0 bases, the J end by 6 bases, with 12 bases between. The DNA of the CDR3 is TGTGCCAGCAGTTTATCCCCATTTGTCGGCGAGCAGTACTTC. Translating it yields CASSLSPFVGEQYF.

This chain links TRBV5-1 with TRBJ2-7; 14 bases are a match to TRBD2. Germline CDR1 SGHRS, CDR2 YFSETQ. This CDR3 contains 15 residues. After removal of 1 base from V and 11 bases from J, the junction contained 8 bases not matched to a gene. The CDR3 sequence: CASSLSGTSGSRKYF. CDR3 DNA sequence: TGCGCCAGCAGCTTGTCCGGGACTAGCGGGAGTAGGAAGTACTTC.

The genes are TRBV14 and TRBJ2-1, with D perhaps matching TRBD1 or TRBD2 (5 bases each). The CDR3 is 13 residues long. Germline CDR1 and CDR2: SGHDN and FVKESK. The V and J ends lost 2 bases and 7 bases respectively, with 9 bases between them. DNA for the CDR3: TGTGCCAGCAGCCAATCGGGGCCAAATGAGCAGTTCTTC. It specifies CASSQSGPNEQFF.

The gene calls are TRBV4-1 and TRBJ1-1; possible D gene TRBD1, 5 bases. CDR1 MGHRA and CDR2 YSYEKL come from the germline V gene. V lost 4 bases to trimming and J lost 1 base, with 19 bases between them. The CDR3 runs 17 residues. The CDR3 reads CASSPRNTGVGNTEAFF. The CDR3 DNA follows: TGCGCCAGCAGCCCCCGGAACACGGGGGTAGGGAACACTGAAGCTTTCTTT.

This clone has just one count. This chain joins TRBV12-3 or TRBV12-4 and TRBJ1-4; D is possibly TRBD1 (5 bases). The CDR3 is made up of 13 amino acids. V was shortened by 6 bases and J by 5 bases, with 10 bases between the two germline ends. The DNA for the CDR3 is TGTGCCAGCAGCCTAGGGGCCAATGAAAAACTGTTTTTT. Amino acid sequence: CASSLGANEKLFF.

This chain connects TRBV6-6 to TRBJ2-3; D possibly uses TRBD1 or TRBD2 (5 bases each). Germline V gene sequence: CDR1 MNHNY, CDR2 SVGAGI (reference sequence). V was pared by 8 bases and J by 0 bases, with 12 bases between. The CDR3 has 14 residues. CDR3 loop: CASLNRDSTDTQYF. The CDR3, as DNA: TGTGCCAGCCTCAACCGGGACAGCACAGATACGCAGTATTTT.

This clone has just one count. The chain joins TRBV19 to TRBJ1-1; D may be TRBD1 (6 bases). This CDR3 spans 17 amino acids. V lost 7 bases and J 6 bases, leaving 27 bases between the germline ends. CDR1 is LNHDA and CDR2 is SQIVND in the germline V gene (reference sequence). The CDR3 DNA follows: TGTGCCAGTACCACGGAGGGGGGGTTTGGGCAGATTTCTGAAGCTTTCTTT. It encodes CASTTEGGFGQISEAFF.

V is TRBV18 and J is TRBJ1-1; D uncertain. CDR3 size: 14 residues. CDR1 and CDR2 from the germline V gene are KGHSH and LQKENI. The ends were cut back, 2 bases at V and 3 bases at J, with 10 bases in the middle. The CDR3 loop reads CASSPLSGYTEAFF. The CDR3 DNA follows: TGTGCCAGCTCACCATTAAGTGGGTACACTGAAGCTTTCTTT.

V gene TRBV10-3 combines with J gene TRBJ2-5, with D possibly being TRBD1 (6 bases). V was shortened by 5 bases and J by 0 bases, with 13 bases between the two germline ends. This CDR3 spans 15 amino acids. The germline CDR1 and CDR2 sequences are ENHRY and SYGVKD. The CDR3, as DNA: TGTGCCATCAGTAACTACGGACAGAACCAAGAGACCCAGTACTTC. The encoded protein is CAISNYGQNQETQYF.

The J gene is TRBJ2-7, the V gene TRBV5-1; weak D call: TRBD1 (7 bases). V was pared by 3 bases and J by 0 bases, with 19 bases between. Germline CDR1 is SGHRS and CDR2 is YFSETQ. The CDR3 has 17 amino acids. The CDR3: CASSSWTGGAPSYEQYF. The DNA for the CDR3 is TGCGCCAGCAGCTCCTGGACAGGAGGGGCGCCCTCCTACGAGCAGTACTTC.

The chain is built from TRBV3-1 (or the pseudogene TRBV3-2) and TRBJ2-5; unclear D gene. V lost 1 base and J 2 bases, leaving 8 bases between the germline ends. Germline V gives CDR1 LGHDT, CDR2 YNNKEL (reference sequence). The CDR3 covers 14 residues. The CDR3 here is CASSQGGFQETQYF. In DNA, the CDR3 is TGTGCCAGCAGCCAAGGTGGATTTCAAGAGACCCAGTACTTC.

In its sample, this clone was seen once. CDR3 residues: CASSYSKGQRPYNEQFF. The CDR3 DNA reads TGTGCCAGCAGTTACTCAAAGGGACAGCGCCCCTACAATGAGCAGTTCTTC. The chain is built from TRBV6-2 or TRBV6-3 and TRBJ2-1, with TRBD1 matching 7 bases. CDR3 size: 17 residues. The germline V gene encodes CDR1 MNHEY and CDR2 SVGEGT. The V and J ends lost 0 bases and 2 bases, in that order; junction bases with no gene match: 7.

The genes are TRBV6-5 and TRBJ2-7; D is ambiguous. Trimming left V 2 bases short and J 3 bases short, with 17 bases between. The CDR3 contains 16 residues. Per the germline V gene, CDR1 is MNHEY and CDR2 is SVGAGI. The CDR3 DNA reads TGTGCCAGCAGTTACCTTCCCGGACGACTGAACTACGAGCAGTACTTC. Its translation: CASSYLPGRLNYEQYF.

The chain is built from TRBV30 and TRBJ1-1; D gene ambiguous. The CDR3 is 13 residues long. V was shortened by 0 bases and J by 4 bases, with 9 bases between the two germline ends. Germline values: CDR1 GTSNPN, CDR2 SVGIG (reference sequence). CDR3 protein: CAWSVGKGTEAFF. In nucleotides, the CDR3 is TGTGCCTGGAGTGTAGGGAAGGGCACTGAAGCTTTCTTT.

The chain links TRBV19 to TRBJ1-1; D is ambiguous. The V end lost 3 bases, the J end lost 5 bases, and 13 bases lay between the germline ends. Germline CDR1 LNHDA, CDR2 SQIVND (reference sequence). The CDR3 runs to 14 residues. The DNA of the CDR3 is TGTGCCAGTAGTATGGCCTTATTGGGGACTGAAGCTTTCTTT. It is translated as CASSMALLGTEAFF.